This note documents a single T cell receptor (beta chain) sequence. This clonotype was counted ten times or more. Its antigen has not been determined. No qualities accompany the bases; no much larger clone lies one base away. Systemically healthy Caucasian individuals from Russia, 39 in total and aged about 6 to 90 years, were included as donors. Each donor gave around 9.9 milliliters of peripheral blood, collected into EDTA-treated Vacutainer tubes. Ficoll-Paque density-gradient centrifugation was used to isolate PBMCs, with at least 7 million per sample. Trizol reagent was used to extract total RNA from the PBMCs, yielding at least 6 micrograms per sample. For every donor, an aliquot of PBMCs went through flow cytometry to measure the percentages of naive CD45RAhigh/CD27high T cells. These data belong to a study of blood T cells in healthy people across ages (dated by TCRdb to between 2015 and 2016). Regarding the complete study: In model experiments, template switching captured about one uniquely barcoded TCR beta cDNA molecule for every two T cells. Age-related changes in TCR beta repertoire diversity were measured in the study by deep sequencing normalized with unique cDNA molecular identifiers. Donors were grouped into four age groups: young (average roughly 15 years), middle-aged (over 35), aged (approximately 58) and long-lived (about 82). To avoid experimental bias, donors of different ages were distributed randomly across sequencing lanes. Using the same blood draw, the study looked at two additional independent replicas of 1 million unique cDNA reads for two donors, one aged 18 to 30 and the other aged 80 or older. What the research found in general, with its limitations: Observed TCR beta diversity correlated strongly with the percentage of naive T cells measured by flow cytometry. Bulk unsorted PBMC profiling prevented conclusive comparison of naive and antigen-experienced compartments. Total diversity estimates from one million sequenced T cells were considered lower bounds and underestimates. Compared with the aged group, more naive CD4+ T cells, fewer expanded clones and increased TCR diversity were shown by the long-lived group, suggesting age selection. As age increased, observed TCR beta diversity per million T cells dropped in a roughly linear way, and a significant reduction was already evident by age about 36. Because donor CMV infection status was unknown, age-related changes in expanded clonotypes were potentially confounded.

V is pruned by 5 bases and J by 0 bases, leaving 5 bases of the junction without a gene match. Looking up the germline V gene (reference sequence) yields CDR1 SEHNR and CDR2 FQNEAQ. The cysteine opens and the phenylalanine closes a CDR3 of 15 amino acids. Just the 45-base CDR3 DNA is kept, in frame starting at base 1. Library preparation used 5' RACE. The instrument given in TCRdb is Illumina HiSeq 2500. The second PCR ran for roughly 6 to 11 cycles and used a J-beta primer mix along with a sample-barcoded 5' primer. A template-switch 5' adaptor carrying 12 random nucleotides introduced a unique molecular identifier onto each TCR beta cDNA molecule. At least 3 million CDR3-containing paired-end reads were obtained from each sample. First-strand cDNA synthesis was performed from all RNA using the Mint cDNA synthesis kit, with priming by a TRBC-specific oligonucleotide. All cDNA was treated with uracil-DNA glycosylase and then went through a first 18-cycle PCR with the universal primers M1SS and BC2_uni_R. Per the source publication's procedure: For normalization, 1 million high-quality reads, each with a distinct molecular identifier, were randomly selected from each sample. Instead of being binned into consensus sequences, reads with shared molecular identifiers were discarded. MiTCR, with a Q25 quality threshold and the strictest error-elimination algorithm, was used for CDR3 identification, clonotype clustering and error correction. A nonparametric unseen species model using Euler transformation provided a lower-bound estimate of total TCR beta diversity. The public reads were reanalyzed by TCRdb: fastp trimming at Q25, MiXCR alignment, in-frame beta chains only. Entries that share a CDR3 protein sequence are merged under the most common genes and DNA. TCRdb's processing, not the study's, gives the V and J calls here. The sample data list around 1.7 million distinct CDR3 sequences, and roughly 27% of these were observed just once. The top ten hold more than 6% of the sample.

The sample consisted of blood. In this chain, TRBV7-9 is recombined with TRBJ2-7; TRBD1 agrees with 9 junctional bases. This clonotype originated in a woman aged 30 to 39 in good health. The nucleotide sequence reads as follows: TGTGCCAGCAGCCACCGGGACAGGGACTCCTACGAGCAGTACTTC. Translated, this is CASSHRDRDSYEQYF.